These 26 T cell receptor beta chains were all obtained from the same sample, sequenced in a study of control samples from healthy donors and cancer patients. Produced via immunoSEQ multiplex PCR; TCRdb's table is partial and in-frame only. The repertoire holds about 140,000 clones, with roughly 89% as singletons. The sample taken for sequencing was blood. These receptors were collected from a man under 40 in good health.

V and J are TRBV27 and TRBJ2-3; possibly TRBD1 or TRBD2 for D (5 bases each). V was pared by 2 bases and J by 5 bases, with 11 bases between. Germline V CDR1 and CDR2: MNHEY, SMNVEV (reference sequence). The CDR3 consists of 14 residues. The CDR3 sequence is CASSLVGGEDTQYF. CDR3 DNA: TGTGCCAGCAGTTTAGTTGGGGGTGAAGATACGCAGTATTTT.

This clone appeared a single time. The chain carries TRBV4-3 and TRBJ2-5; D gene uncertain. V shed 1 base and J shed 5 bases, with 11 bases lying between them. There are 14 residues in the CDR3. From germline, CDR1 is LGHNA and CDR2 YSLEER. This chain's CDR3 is CASSQVWPVETQYF. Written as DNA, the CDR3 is TGCGCCAGCAGCCAAGTTTGGCCTGTGGAGACCCAGTACTTC.

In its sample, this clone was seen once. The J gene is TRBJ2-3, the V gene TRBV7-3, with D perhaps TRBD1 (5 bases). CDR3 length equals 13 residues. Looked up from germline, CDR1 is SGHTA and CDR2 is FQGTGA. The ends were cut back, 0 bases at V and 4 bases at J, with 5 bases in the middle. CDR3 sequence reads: CASSLTRADTQYF. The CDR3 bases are TGTGCCAGCAGCTTAACCAGGGCAGATACGCAGTATTTT.

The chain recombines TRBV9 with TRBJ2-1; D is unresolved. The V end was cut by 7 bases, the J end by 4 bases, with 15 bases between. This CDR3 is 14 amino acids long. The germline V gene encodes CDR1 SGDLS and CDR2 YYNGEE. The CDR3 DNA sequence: TGTGCCAGCGGAGAAGCATCGTTTTACAATGAGCAGTTCTTC. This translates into CASGEASFYNEQFF.

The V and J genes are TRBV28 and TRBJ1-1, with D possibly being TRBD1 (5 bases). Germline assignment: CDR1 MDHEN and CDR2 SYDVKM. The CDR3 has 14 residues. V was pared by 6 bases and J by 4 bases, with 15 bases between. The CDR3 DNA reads TGTGCCAGCAGCCCTTTTAAGGGGCGCACTGAAGCTTTCTTT. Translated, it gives CASSPFKGRTEAFF.

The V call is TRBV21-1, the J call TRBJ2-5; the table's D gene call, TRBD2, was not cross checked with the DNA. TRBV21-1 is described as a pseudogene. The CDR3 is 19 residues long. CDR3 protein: CASSKSGHSGRAVGETQYF. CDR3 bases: TGTGCCAGCAGCAAAAGCGGTCATAGCGGGAGGGCCGTTGGAGAGACCCAGTACTTC.

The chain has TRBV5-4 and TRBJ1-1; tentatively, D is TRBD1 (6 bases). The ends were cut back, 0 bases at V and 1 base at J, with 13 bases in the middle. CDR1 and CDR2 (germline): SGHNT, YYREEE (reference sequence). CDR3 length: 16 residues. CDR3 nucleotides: TGTGCCAGCAGCTTGGTAGGGGGGCGAAAGAACACTGAAGCTTTCTTT. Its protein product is CASSLVGGRKNTEAFF. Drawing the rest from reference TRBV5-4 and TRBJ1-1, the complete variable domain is ETGVTQSPTHLIKTRGQQVTLRCSSQSGHNTVSWYQQALGQGPQFIFQYYREEENGRGNFPPRFSGLQFPNYSSELNVNALELDDSALYLCASSLVGGRKNTEAFFGQGTRLTVV.

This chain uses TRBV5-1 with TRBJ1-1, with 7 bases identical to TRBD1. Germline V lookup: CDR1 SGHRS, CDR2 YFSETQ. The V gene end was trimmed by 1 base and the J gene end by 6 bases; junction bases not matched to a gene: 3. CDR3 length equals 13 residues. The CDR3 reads CASSLKGAAEAFF. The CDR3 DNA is TGCGCCAGCAGCTTGAAGGGGGCGGCTGAAGCTTTCTTT.

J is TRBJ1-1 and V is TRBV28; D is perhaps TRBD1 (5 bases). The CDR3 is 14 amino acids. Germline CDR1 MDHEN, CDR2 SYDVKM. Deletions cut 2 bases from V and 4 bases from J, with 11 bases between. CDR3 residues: CASSLRGDVTEAFF. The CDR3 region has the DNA TGTGCCAGCAGTTTACGGGGGGATGTCACTGAAGCTTTCTTT.

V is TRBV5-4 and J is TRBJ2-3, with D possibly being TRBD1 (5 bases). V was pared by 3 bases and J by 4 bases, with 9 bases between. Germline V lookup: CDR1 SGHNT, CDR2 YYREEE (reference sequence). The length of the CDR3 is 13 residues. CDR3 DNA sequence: TGTGCCAGCAGCTGGGGCCCCCCAGATACGCAGTATTTT. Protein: CASSWGPPDTQYF. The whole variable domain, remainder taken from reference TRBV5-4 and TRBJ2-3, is ETGVTQSPTHLIKTRGQQVTLRCSSQSGHNTVSWYQQALGQGPQFIFQYYREEENGRGNFPPRFSGLQFPNYSSELNVNALELDDSALYLCASSWGPPDTQYFGPGTRLTVL.

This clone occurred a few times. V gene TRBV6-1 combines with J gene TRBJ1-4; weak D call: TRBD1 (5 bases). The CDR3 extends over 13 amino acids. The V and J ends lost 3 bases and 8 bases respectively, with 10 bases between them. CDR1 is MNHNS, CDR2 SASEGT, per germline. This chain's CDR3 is CASSDGHPEKLFF. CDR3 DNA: TGTGCCAGCAGTGATGGACATCCGGAAAAACTGTTTTTT.

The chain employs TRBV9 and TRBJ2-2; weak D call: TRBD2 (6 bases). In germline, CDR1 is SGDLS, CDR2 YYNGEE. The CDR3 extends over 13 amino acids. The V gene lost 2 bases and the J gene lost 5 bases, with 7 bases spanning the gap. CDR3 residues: CASSVGGTGELFF. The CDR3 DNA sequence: TGTGCCAGCAGCGTGGGGGGTACCGGGGAGCTGTTTTTT.

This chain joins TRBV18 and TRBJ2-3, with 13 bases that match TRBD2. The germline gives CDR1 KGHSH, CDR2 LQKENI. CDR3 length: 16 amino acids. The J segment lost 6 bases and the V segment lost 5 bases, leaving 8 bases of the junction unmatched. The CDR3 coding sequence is TGTGCCAGCTCAACAGCGGGACTAGCGGGACTGGATACGCAGTATTTT. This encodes CASSTAGLAGLDTQYF.

CDR3 nucleotide sequence: TGTGCCAGTAGTATAGCCGCGGGCGCAGGGGGATATGGCTACACCTTC. Protein: CASSIAAGAGGYGYTF. The chain joins TRBV19 to TRBJ1-2; 7 bases match TRBD1. Germline V gene data show CDR1 as LNHDA and CDR2 as SQIVND (reference sequence). The trim removed 1 base at V and 5 bases at J, leaving 10 bases unmatched. This CDR3 contains 16 residues.

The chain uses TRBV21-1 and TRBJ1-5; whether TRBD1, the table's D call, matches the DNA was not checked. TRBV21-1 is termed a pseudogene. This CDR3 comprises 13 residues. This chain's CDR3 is CASKTGLGQPQHF. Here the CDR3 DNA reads TGTGCCAGCAAGACAGGTTTGGGCCAGCCCCAGCATTTT.

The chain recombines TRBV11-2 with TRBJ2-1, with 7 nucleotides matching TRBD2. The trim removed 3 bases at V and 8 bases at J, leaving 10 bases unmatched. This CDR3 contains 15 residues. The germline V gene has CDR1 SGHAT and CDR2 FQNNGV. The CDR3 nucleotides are TGTGCCAGCAGCTTTGCGGGAGCAAGTGGCGATGAGCAGTTCTTC. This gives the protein CASSFAGASGDEQFF.

The CDR3 here is CASRPVGCGSFNYDSTDTQYF. CDR3 nucleotide sequence: TGCGCCAGCAGACCGGTTGGCTGCGGGAGCTTCAACTATGACAGCACAGATACGCAGTATTTT. The genes are TRBV5-1 and TRBJ2-3; 7 positions match TRBD2. Losses at the gene ends were 5 bases for V and 0 bases for J; bases not matched to a gene: 24. The CDR3 has 21 amino acids. In germline, CDR1 is SGHRS, CDR2 YFSETQ.

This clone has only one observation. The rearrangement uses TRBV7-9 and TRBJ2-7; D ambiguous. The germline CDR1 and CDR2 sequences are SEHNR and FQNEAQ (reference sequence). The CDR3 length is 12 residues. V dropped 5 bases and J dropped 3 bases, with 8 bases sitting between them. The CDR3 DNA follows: TGTGCCAGCAGCGAAGACAACTACGAGCAGTACTTC. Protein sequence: CASSEDNYEQYF.

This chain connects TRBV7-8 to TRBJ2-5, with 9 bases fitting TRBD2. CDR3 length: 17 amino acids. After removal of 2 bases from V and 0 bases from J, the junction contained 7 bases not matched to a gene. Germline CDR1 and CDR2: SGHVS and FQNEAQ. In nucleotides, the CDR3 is TGTGCCAGCAGCTTAAGTCCGGCGGGAGGGTACCAAGAGACCCAGTACTTC. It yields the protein CASSLSPAGGYQETQYF.

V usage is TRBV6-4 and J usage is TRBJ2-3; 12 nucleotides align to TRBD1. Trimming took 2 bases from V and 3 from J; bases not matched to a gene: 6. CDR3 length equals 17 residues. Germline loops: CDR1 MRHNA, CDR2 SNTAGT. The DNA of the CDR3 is TGTGCCAGCAGTGACGGACCGGGACAGGGGGCTACAGATACGCAGTATTTT. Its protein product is CASSDGPGQGATDTQYF.

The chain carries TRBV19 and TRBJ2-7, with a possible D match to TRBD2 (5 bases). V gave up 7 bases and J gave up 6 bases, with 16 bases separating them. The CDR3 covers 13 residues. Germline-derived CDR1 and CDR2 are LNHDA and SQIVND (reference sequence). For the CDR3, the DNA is TGTGCCAGTACCCCTACGCTCGGGGTCGAGCAGTACTTC. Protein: CASTPTLGVEQYF.

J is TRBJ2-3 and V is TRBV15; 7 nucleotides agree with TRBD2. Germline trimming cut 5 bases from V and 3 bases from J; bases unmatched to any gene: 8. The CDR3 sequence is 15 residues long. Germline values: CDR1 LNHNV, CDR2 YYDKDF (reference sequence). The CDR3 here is CATSGTGLVTDTQYF. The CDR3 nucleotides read TGTGCCACCAGCGGAACAGGACTAGTGACAGATACGCAGTATTTT. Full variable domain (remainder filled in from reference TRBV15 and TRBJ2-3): DAMVIQNPRYQVTQFGKPVTLSCSQTLNHNVMYWYQQKSSQAPKLLFHYYDKDFNNEADTPDNFQSRRPNTSFCFLDIRSPGLGDTAMYLCATSGTGLVTDTQYFGPGTRLTVL.

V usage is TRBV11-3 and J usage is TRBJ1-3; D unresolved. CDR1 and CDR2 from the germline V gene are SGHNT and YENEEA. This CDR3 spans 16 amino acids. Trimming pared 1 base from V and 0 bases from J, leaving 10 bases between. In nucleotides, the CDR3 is TGTGCCAGCAGCTTAGTTGTCAGTAACTCTGGAAACACCATATATTTT. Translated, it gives CASSLVVSNSGNTIYF.

The CDR3 DNA sequence: TGTGCCAGCAGTCACGGAAGGGGGTTCCGGTACTATGGCTACACCTTC. This gives the protein CASSHGRGFRYYGYTF. The chain links TRBV28 to TRBJ1-2; TRBD1 might be the D (6 bases). V was pared by 5 bases and J by 3 bases, with 19 bases between. Germline CDR1 MDHEN, CDR2 SYDVKM. The CDR3 loop spans 16 amino acids.

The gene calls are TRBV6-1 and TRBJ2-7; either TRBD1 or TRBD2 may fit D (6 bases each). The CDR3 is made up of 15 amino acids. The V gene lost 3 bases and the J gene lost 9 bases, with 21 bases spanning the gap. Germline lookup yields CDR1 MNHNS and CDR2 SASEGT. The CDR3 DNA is TGTGCCAGCAGTGAGGGGGGCGCAGGGTTAATTGGGCAGTACTTC. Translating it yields CASSEGGAGLIGQYF.

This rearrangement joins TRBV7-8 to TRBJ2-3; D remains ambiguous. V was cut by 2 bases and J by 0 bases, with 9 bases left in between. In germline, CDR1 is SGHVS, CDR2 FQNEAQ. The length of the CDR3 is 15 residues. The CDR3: CASSLLAGSTDTQYF. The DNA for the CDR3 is TGTGCCAGCAGCTTACTGGCAGGTAGCACAGATACGCAGTATTTT.